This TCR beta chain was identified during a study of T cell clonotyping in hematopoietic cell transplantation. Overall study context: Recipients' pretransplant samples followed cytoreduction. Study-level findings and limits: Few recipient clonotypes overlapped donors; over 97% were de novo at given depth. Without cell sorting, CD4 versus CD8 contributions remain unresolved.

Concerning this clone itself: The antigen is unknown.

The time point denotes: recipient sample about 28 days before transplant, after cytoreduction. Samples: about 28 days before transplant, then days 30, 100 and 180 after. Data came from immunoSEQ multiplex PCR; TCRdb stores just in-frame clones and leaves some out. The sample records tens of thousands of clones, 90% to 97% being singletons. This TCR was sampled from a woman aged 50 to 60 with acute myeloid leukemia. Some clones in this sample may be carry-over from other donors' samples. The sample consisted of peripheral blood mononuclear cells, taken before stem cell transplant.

The CDR3 is CASSLQRSGNTIYF. The CDR3 nucleotides are TGTGCCAGTAGTCTTCAACGCTCTGGAAACACCATATATTTT. V gene TRBV19 combines with J gene TRBJ1-3; D not resolved. V lost 5 bases and J lost 0, with 8 bases in between. Germline CDR1 LNHDA, CDR2 SQIVND (reference sequence). The CDR3 has 14 residues.